These 17 T cell receptor beta chains share one sample of origin, sequenced in a study of blood T cell repertoires in COVID-19. This table comes from immunoSEQ multiplex PCR, and its TCRdb copy is limited to in-frame clones, with some not included. The top ten clones hold 2% to 2.5% of a sample with under 300,000 clones, nearly 90% of them seen once. The material sequenced was peripheral blood. Receptor source: a woman in her thirties or forties who had recovered from COVID-19.

This chain connects TRBV21-1 to TRBJ2-1; no DNA check was done on the table's D call, TRBD2. TRBV21-1 has pseudogene status. The CDR3 loop spans 18 amino acids. The CDR3 reads CASSKALAVKGGSNEQFF. The CDR3 DNA reads as TGTGCCAGCAGCAAAGCGCTAGCGGTCAAAGGAGGTAGCAATGAGCAGTTCTTC.

The rearrangement uses TRBV6-5 and TRBJ1-2; D call uncertain. The CDR3 has 13 residues. V was cut by 8 bases and J by 1 base, with 11 bases left in between. The germline gives CDR1 MNHEY, CDR2 SVGAGI. In DNA, the CDR3 is TGTGCCAGCCTAGACCCGGTTAACTATGGCTACACCTTC. Encoded protein: CASLDPVNYGYTF.

The rearrangement joins TRBV6-1 to TRBJ2-7; D call uncertain. CDR1 and CDR2 (germline): MNHNS, SASEGT. V was trimmed by 1 base and J by 3 bases, leaving 7 bases between them. The CDR3 contains 13 residues. This CDR3 is CASSEGNYYEQYF. CDR3 DNA sequence: TGTGCCAGCAGTGAAGGGAACTACTACGAGCAGTACTTC.

V gene TRBV7-3 combines with J gene TRBJ2-7; 7 bases match TRBD2. CDR1 is SGHTA, CDR2 FQGTGA, per germline. CDR3 length equals 15 residues. V was clipped by 3 bases and J by 2 bases; unmatched bases: 7. This CDR3 is CASSFLGGSTYEQYF. Here the CDR3 DNA reads TGTGCCAGCAGCTTTTTGGGGGGGTCCACCTACGAGCAGTACTTC.

The V and J genes are TRBV4-1 and TRBJ2-7, with a weak D call TRBD2 (6 bases). The CDR3 has 17 residues. The V gene lost 0 bases and the J gene lost 6 bases, with 21 bases spanning the gap. Germline V gives CDR1 MGHRA, CDR2 YSYEKL. The CDR3 here is CASSQDRTGSRSREQYF. In DNA, the CDR3 is TGCGCCAGCAGCCAAGACAGGACCGGGAGCCGGTCGCGCGAGCAGTACTTC.

The V and J genes are TRBV19 and TRBJ1-2; the match to TRBD1 covers 8 bases. Germline lookup yields CDR1 LNHDA and CDR2 SQIVND (reference sequence). V dropped 4 bases and J dropped 0; count of bases not matched to a gene: 4. CDR3 length equals 15 residues. CDR3 nucleotides: TGTGCCAGTAGTAACTTACAGGGGGCTAACTATGGCTACACCTTC. This sequence encodes CASSNLQGANYGYTF.

The chain employs TRBV4-1 and TRBJ1-6; D might be TRBD1 (6 bases). Germline values: CDR1 MGHRA, CDR2 YSYEKL. The CDR3 loop spans 16 amino acids. Deletions cut 4 bases from V and 7 bases from J, with 17 bases between. CDR3 residues: CASSRGGGRGNSPLHF. The CDR3 DNA is TGCGCCAGCAGCCGCGGCGGAGGAAGGGGGAATTCACCCCTCCACTTT.

This chain connects TRBV30 to TRBJ1-2; D is ambiguous. This CDR3 spans 12 amino acids. V was shortened by 5 bases and J by 8 bases, with 15 bases between the two germline ends. Germline-derived CDR1 and CDR2 are GTSNPN and SVGIG (reference sequence). The CDR3 nucleotides are TGTGCCTGGGATGCGGGGAGCCCGGGCTACACCTTC. It translates to CAWDAGSPGYTF.

This clone was seen more than once but under ten times. The rearrangement links TRBV19 to TRBJ1-5; 11 positions match TRBD1. Looked up from germline, CDR1 is LNHDA and CDR2 is SQIVND (reference sequence). V lost 5 bases and J lost 0; bases outside the gene matches: 6. This CDR3 region has 17 residues. This CDR3 reads CASSAGQGADSNQPQHF. CDR3 coding DNA: TGTGCCAGTAGTGCAGGACAGGGGGCCGATAGCAATCAGCCCCAGCATTTT.

V is TRBV7-2 and J is TRBJ2-7; the match to TRBD1 covers 11 bases. The CDR3 covers 15 residues. Germline V gene lookup returns CDR1 SGHTA and CDR2 FQGNSA. Losses at the gene ends were 10 bases for V and 6 bases for J; bases not matched to a gene: 14. This chain's CDR3 is CATQAEPGQGGEQYF. CDR3 nucleotides: TGTGCCACGCAAGCTGAACCGGGACAGGGGGGCGAGCAGTACTTC.

This clone appeared a single time. V and J are TRBV2 and TRBJ1-5; D perhaps matches TRBD1 (6 bases). V was trimmed by 5 bases and J by 5 bases, leaving 16 bases between them. CDR1 is SNHLY and CDR2 is FYNNEI in the germline V gene. CDR3 length equals 15 residues. DNA for the CDR3: TGTGCCAGCAGTAACTCCGGGACACGGGATCAGCCCCAGCATTTT. This encodes CASSNSGTRDQPQHF.

This clone was detected only once. V and J are TRBV6-5 and TRBJ1-6; 7 nucleotides agree with TRBD1. The V gene end was trimmed by 7 bases and the J gene end by 10 bases; junction bases not matched to a gene: 7. The CDR3 totals 13 residues. Germline V gene data show CDR1 as MNHEY and CDR2 as SVGAGI. The CDR3 sequence: CASTSDRSSPLHF. CDR3 bases: TGTGCCAGCACCTCGGACAGGAGCTCACCCCTCCACTTT.

This rearrangement joins TRBV13 to TRBJ2-1, with D perhaps TRBD2 (7 bases). Between the trimmed V and J ends, which lost 5 bases and 8 bases, there was a span of 16 bases. The length of the CDR3 is 14 residues. Germline loops: CDR1 PRHDT, CDR2 FYEKMQ (reference sequence). As DNA, the CDR3 is TGTGCCAGCAGCCCCCGAGGGGGGAGGGATGAGCAGTTCTTC. Residues: CASSPRGGRDEQFF.

This chain connects TRBV5-1 to TRBJ2-6; 7 bases fit TRBD1. In germline, CDR1 is SGHRS, CDR2 YFSETQ. V shed 4 bases, J shed 0 bases, and the junction held 7 bases outside the gene matches. This CDR3 spans 17 amino acids. The CDR3 protein is CASSLRDRPSGANVLTF. CDR3 coding DNA: TGCGCCAGCAGCCTCCGGGACAGACCCTCTGGGGCCAACGTCCTGACTTTC.

The chain links TRBV6-5 to TRBJ1-3; 10 positions agree with TRBD1. CDR1 and CDR2 from the germline V gene are MNHEY and SVGAGI. CDR3 size: 15 residues. J lost 2 bases, V lost 6 bases, and 4 bases had no gene match. The CDR3 DNA is TGTGCCAGCAGCTCAGACAGGGGGCCTGGAAACACCATATATTTT. Translating gives CASSSDRGPGNTIYF.

This sequence joins TRBV15 and TRBJ1-3; a weak D match, TRBD1 (5 bases). CDR3 size: 15 residues. CDR1 is LNHNV and CDR2 is YYDKDF in the germline V gene (reference sequence). V was trimmed by 6 bases and J by 4 bases, leaving 16 bases between them. In nucleotides, the CDR3 is TGTGCCACCAGAGGGGTATTAGGGTCCGGAAACACCATATATTTT. This gives the protein CATRGVLGSGNTIYF.

This chain links TRBV19 with TRBJ1-6; 7 bases map to TRBD1. The ends lost 4 bases at V and 6 bases at J; junction bases unmatched: 3. Germline values: CDR1 LNHDA, CDR2 SQIVND (reference sequence). This CDR3 contains 14 residues. CDR3 in amino acids: CASSTRDSNSPLHF. The CDR3 DNA is TGTGCCAGTAGTACCCGGGACAGTAATTCACCCCTCCACTTT.